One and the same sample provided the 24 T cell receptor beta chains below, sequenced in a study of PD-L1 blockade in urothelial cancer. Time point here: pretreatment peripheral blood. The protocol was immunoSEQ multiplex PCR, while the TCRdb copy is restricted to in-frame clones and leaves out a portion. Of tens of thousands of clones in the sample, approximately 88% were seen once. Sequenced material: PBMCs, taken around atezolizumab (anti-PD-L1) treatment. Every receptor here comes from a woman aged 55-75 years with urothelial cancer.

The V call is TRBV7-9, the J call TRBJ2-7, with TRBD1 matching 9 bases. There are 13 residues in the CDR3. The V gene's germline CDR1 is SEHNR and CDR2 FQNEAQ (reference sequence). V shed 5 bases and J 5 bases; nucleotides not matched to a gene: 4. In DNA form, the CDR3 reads TGTGCCAGCAGCCGCGGGACAGGGCACGAGCAGTACTTC. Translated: CASSRGTGHEQYF.

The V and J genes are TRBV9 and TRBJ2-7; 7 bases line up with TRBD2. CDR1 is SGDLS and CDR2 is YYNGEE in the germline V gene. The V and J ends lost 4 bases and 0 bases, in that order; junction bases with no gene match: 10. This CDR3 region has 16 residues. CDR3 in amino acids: CASSYLLAASSYEQYF. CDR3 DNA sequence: TGTGCCAGCAGCTATCTCCTAGCGGCCAGCTCCTACGAGCAGTACTTC.

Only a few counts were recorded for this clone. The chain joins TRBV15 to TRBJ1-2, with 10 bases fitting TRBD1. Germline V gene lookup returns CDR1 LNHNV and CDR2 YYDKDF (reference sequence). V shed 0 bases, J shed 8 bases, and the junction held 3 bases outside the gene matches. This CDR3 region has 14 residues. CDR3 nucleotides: TGTGCCACCAGCAGAGATCGGGACAGGGGCGGCTACACCTTC. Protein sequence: CATSRDRDRGGYTF.

DNA for the CDR3: TGTGCCAGTTCCCAAGCGGGGGGGCCCCCAGATACGCAGTATTTT. Encoded protein: CASSQAGGPPDTQYF. The chain employs TRBV5-4 and TRBJ2-3; 10 bases map to TRBD2. The junction had 10 bases not matched to a gene; V was cut back by 8 bases and J by 4 bases. The CDR3 covers 15 residues. The germline CDR1 and CDR2 sequences are SGHNT and YYREEE (reference sequence).

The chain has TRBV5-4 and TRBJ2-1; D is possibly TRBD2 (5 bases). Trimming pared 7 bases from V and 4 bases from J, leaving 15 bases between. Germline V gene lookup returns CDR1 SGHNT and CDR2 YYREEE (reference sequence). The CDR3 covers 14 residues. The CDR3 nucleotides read TGTGCCAGCGCTTCCGCGGGCCTATACAATGAGCAGTTCTTC. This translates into CASASAGLYNEQFF.

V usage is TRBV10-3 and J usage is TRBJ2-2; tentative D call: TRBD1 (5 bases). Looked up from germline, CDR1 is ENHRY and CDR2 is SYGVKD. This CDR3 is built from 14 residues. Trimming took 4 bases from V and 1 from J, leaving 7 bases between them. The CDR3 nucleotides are TGTGCCATCAGTGGTGGACAGAACACCGGGGAGCTGTTTTTT. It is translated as CAISGGQNTGELFF.

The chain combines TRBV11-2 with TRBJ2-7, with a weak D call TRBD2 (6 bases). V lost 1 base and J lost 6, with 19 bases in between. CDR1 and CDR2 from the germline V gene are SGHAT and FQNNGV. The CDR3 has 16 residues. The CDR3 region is CASSLAGVVDPREQYF. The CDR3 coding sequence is TGTGCCAGCAGCTTAGCGGGGGTAGTAGACCCGCGCGAGCAGTACTTC.

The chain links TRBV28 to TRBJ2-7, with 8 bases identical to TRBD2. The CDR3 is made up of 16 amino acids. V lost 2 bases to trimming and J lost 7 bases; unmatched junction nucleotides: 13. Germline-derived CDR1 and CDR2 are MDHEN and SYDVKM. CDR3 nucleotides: TGTGCCAGCAGTTTAAGGTTCGGGAGGGCCGTTCAGGAGCAGTACTTC. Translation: CASSLRFGRAVQEQYF.

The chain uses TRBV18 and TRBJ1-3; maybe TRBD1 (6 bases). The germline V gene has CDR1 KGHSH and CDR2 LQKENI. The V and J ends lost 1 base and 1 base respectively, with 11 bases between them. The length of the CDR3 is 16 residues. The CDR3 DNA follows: TGTGCCAGCTCACCACAAAGGGGGAAATCTGGAAACACCATATATTTT. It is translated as CASSPQRGKSGNTIYF.

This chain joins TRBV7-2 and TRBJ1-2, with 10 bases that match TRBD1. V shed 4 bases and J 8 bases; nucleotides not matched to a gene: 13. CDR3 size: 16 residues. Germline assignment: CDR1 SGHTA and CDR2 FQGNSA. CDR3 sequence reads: CASSSGGQGSSLGYTF. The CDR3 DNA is TGTGCCAGCAGCTCCGGGGGACAGGGGTCCTCCCTGGGCTACACCTTC.

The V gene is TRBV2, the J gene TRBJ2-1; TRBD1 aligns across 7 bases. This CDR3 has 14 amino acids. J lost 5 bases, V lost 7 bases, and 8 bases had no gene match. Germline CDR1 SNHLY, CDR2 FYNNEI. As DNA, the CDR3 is TGTGCCAGCACCGAAGGGGACAGCCACAATGAGCAGTTCTTC. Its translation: CASTEGDSHNEQFF.

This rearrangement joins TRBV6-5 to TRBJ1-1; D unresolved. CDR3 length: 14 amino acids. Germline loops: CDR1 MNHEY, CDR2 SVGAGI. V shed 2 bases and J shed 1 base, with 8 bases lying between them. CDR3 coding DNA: TGTGCCAGCAGTTACCTTGACAAGAACACTGAAGCTTTCTTT. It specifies CASSYLDKNTEAFF.

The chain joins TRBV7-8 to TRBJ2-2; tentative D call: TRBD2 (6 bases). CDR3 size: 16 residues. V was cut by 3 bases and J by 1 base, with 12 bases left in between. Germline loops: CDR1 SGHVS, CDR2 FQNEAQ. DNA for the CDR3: TGTGCCAGCAGCTTGCAAGGGACTCAGAACACCGGGGAGCTGTTTTTT. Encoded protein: CASSLQGTQNTGELFF.

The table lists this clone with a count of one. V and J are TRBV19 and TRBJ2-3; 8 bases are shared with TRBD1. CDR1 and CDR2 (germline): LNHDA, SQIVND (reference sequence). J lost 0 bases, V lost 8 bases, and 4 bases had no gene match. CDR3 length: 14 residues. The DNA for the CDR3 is TGTGCCAGTTCCTGGACAGGGAGCACAGATACGCAGTATTTT. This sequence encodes CASSWTGSTDTQYF. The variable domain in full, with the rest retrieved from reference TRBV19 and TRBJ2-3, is DGGITQSPKYLFRKEGQNVTLSCEQNLNHDAMYWYRQDPGQGLRLIYYSQIVNDFQKGDIAEGYSVSREKKESFPLTVTSAQKNPTAFYLCASSWTGSTDTQYFGPGTRLTVL.

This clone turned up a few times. The CDR3 DNA follows: TGTGCCAGCTCACTCGGGAGTAACACTGAAGCTTTCTTT. The encoded protein is CASSLGSNTEAFF. The chain combines TRBV18 with TRBJ1-1; no definite D call. This CDR3 is built from 13 residues. The germline V gene has CDR1 KGHSH and CDR2 LQKENI. The ends were cut back, 4 bases at V and 2 bases at J, with 8 bases in the middle. Variable domain in full (rest from reference TRBV18 and TRBJ1-1): NAGVMQNPRHLVRRRGQEARLRCSPMKGHSHVYWYRQLPEEGLKFMVYLQKENIIDESGMPKERFSAEFPKEGPSILRIQQVVRGDSAAYFCASSLGSNTEAFFGQGTRLTVV.

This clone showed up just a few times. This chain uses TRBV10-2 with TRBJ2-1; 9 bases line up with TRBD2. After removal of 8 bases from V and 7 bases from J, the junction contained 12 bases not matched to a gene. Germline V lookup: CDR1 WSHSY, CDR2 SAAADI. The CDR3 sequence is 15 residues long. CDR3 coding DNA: TGCGCCAGCCTCATGACTAGCGGTTTGCCTAATGAGCAGTTCTTC. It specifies CASLMTSGLPNEQFF.

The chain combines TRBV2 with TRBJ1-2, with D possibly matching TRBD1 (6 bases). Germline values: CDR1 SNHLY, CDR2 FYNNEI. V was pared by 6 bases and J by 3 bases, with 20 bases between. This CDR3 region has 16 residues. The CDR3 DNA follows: TGTGCCAGCAGCCCCGTACAGGGCCCTGTGTACTATGGCTACACCTTC. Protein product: CASSPVQGPVYYGYTF.

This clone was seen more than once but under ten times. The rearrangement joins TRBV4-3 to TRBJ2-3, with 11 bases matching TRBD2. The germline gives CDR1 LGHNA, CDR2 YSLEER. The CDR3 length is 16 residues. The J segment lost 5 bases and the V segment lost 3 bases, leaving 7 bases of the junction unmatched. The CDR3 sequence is CASSQGSGRALDTQYF. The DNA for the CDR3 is TGCGCCAGCAGCCAGGGTAGCGGGAGGGCCCTAGATACGCAGTATTTT.

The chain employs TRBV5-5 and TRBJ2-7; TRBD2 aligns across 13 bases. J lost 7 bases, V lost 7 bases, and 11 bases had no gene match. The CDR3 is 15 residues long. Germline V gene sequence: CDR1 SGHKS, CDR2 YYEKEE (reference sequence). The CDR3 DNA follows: TGTGCCAGCGCGGGACTAGCGGGGCCACGGGATGAGCAGTACTTC. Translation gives CASAGLAGPRDEQYF.

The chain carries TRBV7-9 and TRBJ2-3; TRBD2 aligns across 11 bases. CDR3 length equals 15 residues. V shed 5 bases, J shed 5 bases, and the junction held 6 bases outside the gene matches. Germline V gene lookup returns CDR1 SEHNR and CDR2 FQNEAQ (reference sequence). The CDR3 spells CASSNSGRAGDTQYF. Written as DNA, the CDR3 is TGTGCCAGCAGCAATAGCGGGAGGGCCGGAGATACGCAGTATTTT.

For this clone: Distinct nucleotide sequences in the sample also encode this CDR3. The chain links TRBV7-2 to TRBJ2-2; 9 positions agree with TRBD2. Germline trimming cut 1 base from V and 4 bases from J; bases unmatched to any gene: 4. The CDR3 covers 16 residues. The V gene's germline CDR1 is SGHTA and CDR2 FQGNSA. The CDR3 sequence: CASSLVGGRGTGELFF. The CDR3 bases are TGTGCCAGCAGCTTAGTAGGCGGGAGGGGCACCGGGGAGCTGTTTTTT.

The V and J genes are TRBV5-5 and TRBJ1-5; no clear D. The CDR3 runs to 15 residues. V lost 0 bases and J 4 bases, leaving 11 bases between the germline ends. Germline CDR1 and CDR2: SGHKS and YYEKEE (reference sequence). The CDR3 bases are TGTGCCAGCAGCTTGGCCAGTCCCCCAAATCAGCCCCAGCATTTT. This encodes CASSLASPPNQPQHF.

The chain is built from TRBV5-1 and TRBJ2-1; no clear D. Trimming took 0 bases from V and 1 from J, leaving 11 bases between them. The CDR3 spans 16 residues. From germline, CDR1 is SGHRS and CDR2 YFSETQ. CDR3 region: CASSLDAVRSYNEQFF. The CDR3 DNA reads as TGCGCCAGCAGCTTGGACGCAGTCCGTTCCTACAATGAGCAGTTCTTC.

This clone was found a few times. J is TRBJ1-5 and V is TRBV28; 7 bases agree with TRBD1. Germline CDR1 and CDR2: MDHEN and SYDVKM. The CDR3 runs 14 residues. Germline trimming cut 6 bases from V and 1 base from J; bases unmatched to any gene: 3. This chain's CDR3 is CASRGGGSNQPQHF. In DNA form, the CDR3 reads TGTGCCAGCAGAGGGGGCGGGAGCAATCAGCCCCAGCATTTT.